The 18 T cell receptor beta chains presented below share a single source sample, sequenced in a study of CD8+CD57+ T cells in acquired aplastic anemia. The authors sequenced patients whose flow cytometry had shown CD8+CD57+ cell expansion. CDR3 and TCR beta VDJ profiling relied on genomic DNA as the template. TCRdb processed the reads anew with MiXCR; each CDR3 protein has one entry. There are under 200,000 distinct CDR3 sequences in the sample; roughly 50% occur only once, and 1.8% lies in the top ten. Sequencing input: sorted CD4+, CD8+, or CD8+CD57+ T cells (not recorded which) from PBMCs. These receptors came from a human donor with aplastic anemia.

This clonotype was recorded at least ten times. The genes are TRBV5-1 and TRBJ2-7, with a possible D match to TRBD1 (5 bases). Trimming removed 0 bases at V and 2 bases at J, with 9 bases between. CDR3 length: 14 residues. In germline, CDR1 is SGHRS, CDR2 YFSETQ. The CDR3 loop is CASSLGTPPYEQYF. The CDR3 bases are TGCGCCAGCAGCTTGGGGACACCACCCTACGAGCAGTACTTC.

This clonotype was counted ten times or more. The chain has TRBV7-8 and TRBJ2-5, with no clear D. The CDR3 has 14 residues. The germline V gene encodes CDR1 SGHVS and CDR2 FQNEAQ. V lost 6 bases and J lost 0, with 11 bases in between. The CDR3, as DNA: TGTGCCAGCAGTTATGGGCGGAACCAAGAGACCCAGTACTTC. As protein: CASSYGRNQETQYF.

This clonotype was recorded many times. V usage is TRBV20-1 and J usage is TRBJ2-5; 8 bases match TRBD1. Germline V lookup: CDR1 DFQATT, CDR2 SNEGSKA (reference sequence). The J segment lost 6 bases and the V segment lost 2 bases, leaving 5 bases of the junction unmatched. There are 13 residues in the CDR3. This CDR3 reads CSARSGGIKTQYF. For the CDR3, the DNA is TGCAGTGCTAGATCAGGGGGCATAAAGACCCAGTACTTC.

This clonotype was observed many times. CDR3 residues: CASSLPFAGGSDTQYF. In DNA, the CDR3 is TGCGCCAGCAGCCTACCCTTCGCGGGAGGGTCAGATACGCAGTATTTT. V and J are TRBV4-1 and TRBJ2-3, with 9 bases lining up with TRBD2. This CDR3 is 16 amino acids long. The junction had 9 bases not matched to a gene; V was cut back by 4 bases and J by 4 bases. CDR1 is MGHRA, CDR2 YSYEKL, per germline.

V is TRBV9 and J is TRBJ1-2; D remains ambiguous. Between the trimmed V and J ends, which lost 0 bases and 2 bases, there was a span of 11 bases. The CDR3 loop spans 15 amino acids. CDR1 is SGDLS, CDR2 YYNGEE, per germline. CDR3 nucleotide sequence: TGTGCCAGCAGCGTAGGATTAGGGCAAAACTATGGCTACACCTTC. This translates into CASSVGLGQNYGYTF.

This chain joins TRBV20-1 and TRBJ2-3; D unclear. Trimming took off 6 bases at V and 1 base at J, with 14 bases between the two ends. Germline V lookup: CDR1 DFQATT, CDR2 SNEGSKA (reference sequence). The CDR3 is 14 amino acids. CDR3 sequence: CSARKATGTDTQYF. The CDR3 DNA follows: TGCAGTGCGAGGAAAGCAACAGGCACAGATACGCAGTATTTT.

This chain connects TRBV29-1 to TRBJ2-7; 7 bases line up with TRBD2. CDR3 length: 12 amino acids. The junction had 0 bases not matched to a gene; V was cut back by 1 base and J by 3 bases. Germline V lookup: CDR1 SQVTM, CDR2 ANQGSEA. CDR3 DNA sequence: TGCAGCGTTGAAGGGGGGGGCTACGAGCAGTACTTC. It codes for CSVEGGGYEQYF.

The CDR3, as DNA: TGCGCCAGCAGCCATCGACAGGGAACCTACGAGCAGTACTTC. Translation: CASSHRQGTYEQYF. V usage is TRBV4-1 and J usage is TRBJ2-7; TRBD1 aligns across 7 bases. The V and J ends lost 3 bases and 2 bases, in that order; junction bases with no gene match: 4. This CDR3 spans 14 amino acids. Germline V gene data show CDR1 as MGHRA and CDR2 as YSYEKL.

This clonotype was picked up many times. The chain has TRBV7-9 and TRBJ2-5; 10 nucleotides line up with TRBD1. Per the germline V gene, CDR1 is SEHNR and CDR2 is FQNEAQ (reference sequence). V lost 5 bases to trimming and J lost 5 bases; unmatched junction nucleotides: 14. The CDR3 is 17 residues long. In DNA, the CDR3 is TGTGCCAGCAGCCGGACAGGGGGTCCCCAGTTTTTCGAGACCCAGTACTTC. This codes for CASSRTGGPQFFETQYF. The variable domain in full, completed from reference TRBV7-9 and TRBJ2-5, reads DTGVSQNPRHKITKRGQNVTFRCDPISEHNRLYWYRQTLGQGPEFLTYFQNEAQLEKSRLLSDRFSAERPKGSFSTLEIQRTEQGDSAMYLCASSRTGGPQFFETQYFGPGTRLLVL.

This clonotype appeared a single time. The rearrangement links TRBV4-2 to TRBJ2-3, with 8 nucleotides matching TRBD2. V lost 2 bases to trimming and J lost 1 base; unmatched junction nucleotides: 2. This CDR3 is 15 amino acids long. The V gene's germline CDR1 is LGHNA and CDR2 YNFKEQ. The DNA of the CDR3 is TGTGCCAGCAGCCAAAGCGGGAGTGGCACAGATACGCAGTATTTT. It codes for CASSQSGSGTDTQYF.

In this sample, this clonotype turned up many times. The V gene is TRBV4-1, the J gene TRBJ1-5; D is undetermined. This CDR3 has 15 amino acids. Per germline, CDR1 MGHRA and CDR2 YSYEKL. V dropped 0 bases and J dropped 1 base, with 7 bases sitting between them. The CDR3 region is CASSQDRTSNQPQHF. The CDR3 nucleotides are TGCGCCAGCAGCCAAGACAGGACCAGCAATCAGCCCCAGCATTTT.

This clonotype has ten or more counts. This chain joins TRBV6-2 or TRBV6-3 and TRBJ2-6; D may be TRBD1 or TRBD2 (5 bases each). Deletions cut 2 bases from V and 3 bases from J, with 17 bases between. This CDR3 has 18 residues. Per the germline V gene, CDR1 is MNHEY and CDR2 is SVGEGT. The CDR3 sequence: CASSYPHGAEVGANVLTF. The DNA of the CDR3 is TGTGCCAGCAGTTACCCTCATGGGGCGGAGGTTGGGGCCAACGTCCTGACTTTC.

This clonotype came up many times. The chain couples TRBV20-1 to TRBJ2-3, with 9 bases that match TRBD2. The V gene end was trimmed by 5 bases and the J gene end by 5 bases; junction bases not matched to a gene: 11. The CDR3 consists of 15 residues. Germline V gives CDR1 DFQATT, CDR2 SNEGSKA (reference sequence). CDR3 nucleotides: TGCAGTGCTCTAAGGTTAGCGGGAGTGCAAGATACGCAGTATTTT. It encodes CSALRLAGVQDTQYF.

The chain links TRBV6-1 to TRBJ2-3; 7 nucleotides match TRBD2. J gave up 2 bases and V 6 bases, and 8 bases lay outside the gene matches. From germline, CDR1 is MNHNS and CDR2 SASEGT. The CDR3 extends over 15 amino acids. The CDR3 nucleotides are TGTGCCAGCAGCTTCGGGACTACCTACACAGATACGCAGTATTTT. Translation gives CASSFGTTYTDTQYF.

A few counts support this clonotype. The gene calls are TRBV15 and TRBJ2-2; D is perhaps TRBD1 (6 bases). Trimming took off 5 bases at V and 0 bases at J, with 10 bases between the two ends. From germline, CDR1 is LNHNV and CDR2 YYDKDF (reference sequence). CDR3 length: 15 residues. In nucleotides, the CDR3 is TGTGCCACCAGCCAGGACAGAGCGAACACCGGGGAGCTGTTTTTT. Translation: CATSQDRANTGELFF.

A note on this clonotype: This may be a read error: a much more frequent sequence differs by one nucleotide. V and J are TRBV5-4 and TRBJ2-2; possibly TRBD2 for D (5 bases). In germline, CDR1 is SGHNT, CDR2 YYREEE (reference sequence). CDR3 length: 12 residues. This chain's CDR3 is CASSFHTGELLF. The CDR3 DNA is TGTGCCAGCAGCTTCCACACCGGGGAGCTGCTTTTT.

To note about this clonotype: One junction end disagrees with the germline gene, perhaps due to a read error. The rearrangement links TRBV4-1 to TRBJ2-1; a possible D gene is TRBD1 (6 bases). The germline CDR1 and CDR2 sequences are MGHRA and YSYEKL. This CDR3 region has 16 residues. CDR3 sequence: CASSQGSAGTANEQFF. CDR3 nucleotide sequence: TGTGCCAGCAGCCAGGGGTCTGCGGGTACCGCCAATGAGCAGTTCTTC.

This clonotype was picked up many times. The J gene is TRBJ2-5, the V gene TRBV20-1; D might be TRBD2 (5 bases). This CDR3 is 14 amino acids long. Trimming shortened V by 6 bases and J by 0 bases, and 14 bases separated the two germline ends. CDR1 DFQATT and CDR2 SNEGSKA come from the germline V gene (reference sequence). CDR3 DNA sequence: TGCAGTGCCCTGCGCGGACTCAACCAAGAGACCCAGTACTTC. Encoded protein: CSALRGLNQETQYF.